The entry that follows covers one TCR beta chain sequence. These data belong to a study of T-cell reconstitution after alpha-beta-depleted transplantation in children. Trimming stripped 0 bases from V and 7 bases from J, with 15 bases between. CDR1 LGHDT and CDR2 YNNKEL come from the germline V gene (reference sequence). The CDR3 is made up of 15 amino acids. Preparation of the TCRbeta library involved a method that used unique molecular identifiers. MiXCR, applied by TCRdb to the PCR reads, yields one record per CDR3 protein. The data hold approximately 400,000 distinct CDR3 sequences, with 9.5% to 13% observed a single time.

The rearrangement uses TRBV3-1 and TRBJ1-2; TRBD1 might be the D (5 bases). This TCR derives from a human donor who donated a stem cell graft to a child with acute myeloid leukemia. The sequenced sample was PBMCs from the stem cell graft donor, obtained from the stem cell graft. CDR3 DNA: TGTGCCAGCAGCCAAGACCCGGGACGTTGGGCTGGCTACACCTTC. Translation: CASSQDPGRWAGYTF. The complete variable domain, with remaining parts taken from reference TRBV3-1 and TRBJ1-2, reads DTAVSQTPKYLVTQMGNDKSIKCEQNLGHDTMYWYKQDSKKFLKIMFSYNNKELIINETVPNRFSPKSPDKAHLNLHINSLELGDSAVYFCASSQDPGRWAGYTFGSGTRLTVV.